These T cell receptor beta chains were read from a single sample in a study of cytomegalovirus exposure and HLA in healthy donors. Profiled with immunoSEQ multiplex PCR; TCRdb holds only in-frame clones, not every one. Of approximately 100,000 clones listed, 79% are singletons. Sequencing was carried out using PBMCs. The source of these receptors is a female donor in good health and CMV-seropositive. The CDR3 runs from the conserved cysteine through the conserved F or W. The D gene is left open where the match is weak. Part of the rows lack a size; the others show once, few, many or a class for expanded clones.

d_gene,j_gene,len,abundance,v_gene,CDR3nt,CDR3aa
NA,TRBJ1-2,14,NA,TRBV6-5,TGTGCCAGCACCCAACAACCGACAGCTGGGGTCTACACCTTC,CASTQQPTAGVYTF
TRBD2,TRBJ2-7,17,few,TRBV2,TGTGCCAGCAAGGAAAGACTAGCGGGTAGAGCCTCCTACGAGCAGTACTTC,CASKERLAGRASYEQYF
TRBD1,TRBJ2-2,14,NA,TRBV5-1,TGCGCCAGCAGCTATGGACAGGGGAGCGGGGAGCTGTTTTTT,CASSYGQGSGELFF
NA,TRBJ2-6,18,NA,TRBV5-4,TGTGCCAGCAGCGCGCCCCTCCGACTGAACTCTGGGGCCAACGTCCTGACTTTC,CASSAPLRLNSGANVLTF
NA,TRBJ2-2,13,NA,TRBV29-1,TGCAGCGCCCAGAGGGAGACCACCGGGGAGCTGTTTTTT,CSAQRETTGELFF
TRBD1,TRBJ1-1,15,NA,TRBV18,TGTGCCAGCTCCCTACGGGACAGCGTGAACACTGAAGCTTTCTTT,CASSLRDSVNTEAFF
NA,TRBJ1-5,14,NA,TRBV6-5,TGTGCCAGCAGTTTCGACAGACTGAATCAGCCCCAGCATTTT,CASSFDRLNQPQHF
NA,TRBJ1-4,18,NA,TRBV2,TGTGCCAGCAGTGAAGCGCTTGGGGGACTTGCAACTAATGAAAAACTGTTTTTT,CASSEALGGLATNEKLFF
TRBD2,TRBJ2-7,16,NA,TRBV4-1,TGCGCCAGCAGACCCCAGGGGACTAGCGGCATCTACGAGCAGTACTTC,CASRPQGTSGIYEQYF
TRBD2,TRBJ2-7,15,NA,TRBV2,TGTGCCAGCAGTGCTAGCGGCCCTGGGGGCTACGAGCAGTACTTC,CASSASGPGGYEQYF
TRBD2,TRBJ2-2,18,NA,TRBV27,TGTGCCAGCAGTACCCTCCTAGCTAGCGGGAGATTCGGCGGGGCGCTGTTTTTT,CASSTLLASGRFGGALFF
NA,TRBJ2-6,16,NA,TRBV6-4,TGTGCCAGCGGGGACACCCCAGTCTCTGGGGCCAACGTCCTGACTTTC,CASGDTPVSGANVLTF
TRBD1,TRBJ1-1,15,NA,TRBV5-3,TGTGCCAGAAGCGCGACGACAGGGGTGGGCACTGAAGCTTTCTTT,CARSATTGVGTEAFF
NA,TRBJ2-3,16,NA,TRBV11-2,TGTGCCAGCAGCTTTCGACGGGGGGCCAGCACAGATACGCAGTATTTT,CASSFRRGASTDTQYF
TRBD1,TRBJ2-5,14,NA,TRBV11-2,TGTGCCAGCAGCTCATGGGACAGACAAGAGACCCAGTACTTC,CASSSWDRQETQYF
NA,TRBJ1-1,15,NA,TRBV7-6,TGTGCCAGCAGCTTACGGTCGGGGATGAACACTGAAGCTTTCTTT,CASSLRSGMNTEAFF
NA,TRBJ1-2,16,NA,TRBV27,TGTGCCAGCAGTTTTGCCCCCCTAGACGTGGACTATGGCTACACCTTC,CASSFAPLDVDYGYTF
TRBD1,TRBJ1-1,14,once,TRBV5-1,TGCGTCAGCAGCTACGACAGGGTGAACACTGAAGCTTTCTTT,CVSSYDRVNTEAFF
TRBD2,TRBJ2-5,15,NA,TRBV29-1,TGCAGCGTCAGTGTGACTAGCGGTCGGTGGGAGACCCAGTACTTC,CSVSVTSGRWETQYF
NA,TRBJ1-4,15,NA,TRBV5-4,TGTGCCAGCAGCTTCGGACAGCTTACTAATGAAAAACTGTTTTTT,CASSFGQLTNEKLFF
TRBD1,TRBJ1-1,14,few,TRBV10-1,TGCGCCAGCAGTCCCAGGGGGAGAACCACTGAAGCTTTCTTT,CASSPRGRTTEAFF
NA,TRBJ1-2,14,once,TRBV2,TGTGCCAGCAGTGGTTGGACAGTCACCTATGGCTACACCTTC,CASSGWTVTYGYTF
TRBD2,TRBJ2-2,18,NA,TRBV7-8,TGTGCCAGCAGCCCCAGACCTAGCGGGAGGGGTCTCACCGGGGAGCTGTTTTTT,CASSPRPSGRGLTGELFF
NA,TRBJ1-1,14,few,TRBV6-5,TGTGCCAGCAGCCACCAGGGTGGGAACACTGAAGCTTTCTTT,CASSHQGGNTEAFF
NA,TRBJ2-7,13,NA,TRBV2,TGTGCCGCTACGACAGCAAACTCCTACGAGCAGTACTTC,CAATTANSYEQYF
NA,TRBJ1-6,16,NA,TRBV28,TGTGCCAGCAGTTTACAGGGCAGGTCCTATAATTCACCCCTCCACTTT,CASSLQGRSYNSPLHF
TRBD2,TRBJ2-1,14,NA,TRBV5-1,TGCGCCAGCAGCTTGCCAGGGACTATCGATGAGCAGTTCTTC,CASSLPGTIDEQFF
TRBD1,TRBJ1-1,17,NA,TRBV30,TGTGCCTGGACCCTTGACAGGGGCGCGATCATGAACACTGAAGCTTTCTTT,CAWTLDRGAIMNTEAFF
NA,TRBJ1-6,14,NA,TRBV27,TGTGCCAGCAGTGGGGTAGGGGACTTAGGACCCCTCCACTTT,CASSGVGDLGPLHF
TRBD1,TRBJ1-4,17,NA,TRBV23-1,TGCGCCAGCAGTCCCCCGGGGGGACAGGGGATAAATGAAAAACTGTTTTTT,CASSPPGGQGINEKLFF
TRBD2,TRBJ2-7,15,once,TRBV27,TGTGCCAGTTGGGAAAGAACGGGGGGCTCCTACGAGCAGTACTTC,CASWERTGGSYEQYF
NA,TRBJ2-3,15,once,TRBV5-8,TGTGCCAGCAGCCCATCAGACAGAGCCACAGATACGCAGTATTTT,CASSPSDRATDTQYF
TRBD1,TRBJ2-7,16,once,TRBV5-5,TGTGCCAGCAGCTTGGCCGACAGGGGGCCCCTCTACGAGCAGTACTTC,CASSLADRGPLYEQYF
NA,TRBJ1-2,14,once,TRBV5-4,TGTGCCAGCAGCTTACAGGGTACCTCATATGGCTACACCTTC,CASSLQGTSYGYTF
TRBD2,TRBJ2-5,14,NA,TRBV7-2,TGTGCCAGCAGCCTACCGGGGGGATGGGAGACCCAGTACTTC,CASSLPGGWETQYF
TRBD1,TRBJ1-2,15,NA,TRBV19,TGTGCCAGTAGTATGGTTTCAGGGGGCTTCTATGGCTACACCTTC,CASSMVSGGFYGYTF
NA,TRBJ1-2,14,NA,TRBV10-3,TGTGCCATCTCGTCGGGGGAGGGTTCGTATGGCTACACCTTC,CAISSGEGSYGYTF
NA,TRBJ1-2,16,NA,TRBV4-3,TGCGCCAGCAGCCAAGTAACGCCCAGGGATCTACAGGGCTACACCTTC,CASSQVTPRDLQGYTF
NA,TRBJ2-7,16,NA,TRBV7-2,TGTGCCAGCAGCTTAGGTCCGACTAGTCCATCCTACGAGCAGTACTTC,CASSLGPTSPSYEQYF
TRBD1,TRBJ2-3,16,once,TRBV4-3,TGCGCCAGCAGCCAACTTACGGGACAGGCCACAGATACGCAGTATTTT,CASSQLTGQATDTQYF
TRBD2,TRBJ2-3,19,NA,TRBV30,TGTGCCTGGGTCCCGAGACTAGCGGGAGGCCCTAGTAGCACAGATACGCAGTATTTT,CAWVPRLAGGPSSTDTQYF
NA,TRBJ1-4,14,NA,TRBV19,TGTGCCAGTAGTCTCGACACTACTAATGAAAAACTGTTTTTT,CASSLDTTNEKLFF
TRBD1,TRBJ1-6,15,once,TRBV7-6,TGTGCCAGCAGCTTAGCGGGACAGCATGGTTCACCCCTCCACTTT,CASSLAGQHGSPLHF
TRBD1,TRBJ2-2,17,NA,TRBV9,TGTGCCAGCAGCGTAGGATGGGACAGGCCGAACACCGGGGAGCTGTTTTTT,CASSVGWDRPNTGELFF